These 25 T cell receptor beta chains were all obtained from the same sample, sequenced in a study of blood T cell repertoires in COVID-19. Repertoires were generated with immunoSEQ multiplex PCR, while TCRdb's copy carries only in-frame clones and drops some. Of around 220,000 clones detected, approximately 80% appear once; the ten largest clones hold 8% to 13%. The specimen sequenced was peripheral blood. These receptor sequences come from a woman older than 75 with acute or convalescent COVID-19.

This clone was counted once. The CDR3 coding sequence is TGTGCCAGCAGCTTTGGGGGAGGGGGGTACGAGCAGTACTTC. It yields the protein CASSFGGGGYEQYF. The J gene is TRBJ2-7, the V gene TRBV7-9; maybe TRBD2 (7 bases). Trimming left V 3 bases short and J 4 bases short, with 13 bases between. The CDR3 extends over 14 amino acids. Per germline, CDR1 SEHNR and CDR2 FQNEAQ (reference sequence).

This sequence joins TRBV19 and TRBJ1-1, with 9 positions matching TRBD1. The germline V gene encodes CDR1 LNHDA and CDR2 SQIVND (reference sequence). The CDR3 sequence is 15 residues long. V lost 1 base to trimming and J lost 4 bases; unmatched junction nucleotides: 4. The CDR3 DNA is TGTGCCAGTAGTATAGGCGGACAGGGGATCACTGAAGCTTTCTTT. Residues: CASSIGGQGITEAFF. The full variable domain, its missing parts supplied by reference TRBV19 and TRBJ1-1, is DGGITQSPKYLFRKEGQNVTLSCEQNLNHDAMYWYRQDPGQGLRLIYYSQIVNDFQKGDIAEGYSVSREKKESFPLTVTSAQKNPTAFYLCASSIGGQGITEAFFGQGTRLTVV.

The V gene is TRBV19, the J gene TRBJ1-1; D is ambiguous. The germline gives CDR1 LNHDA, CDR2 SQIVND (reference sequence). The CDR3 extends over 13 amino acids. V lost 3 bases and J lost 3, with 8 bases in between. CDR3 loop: CASSIFPDTEAFF. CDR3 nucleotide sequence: TGTGCCAGTAGTATTTTTCCCGACACTGAAGCTTTCTTT. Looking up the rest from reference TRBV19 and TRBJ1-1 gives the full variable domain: DGGITQSPKYLFRKEGQNVTLSCEQNLNHDAMYWYRQDPGQGLRLIYYSQIVNDFQKGDIAEGYSVSREKKESFPLTVTSAQKNPTAFYLCASSIFPDTEAFFGQGTRLTVV.

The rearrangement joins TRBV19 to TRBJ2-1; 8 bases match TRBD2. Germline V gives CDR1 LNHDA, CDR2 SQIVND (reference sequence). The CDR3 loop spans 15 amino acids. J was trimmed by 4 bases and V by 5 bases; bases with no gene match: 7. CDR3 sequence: CASSQELAVYNEQFF. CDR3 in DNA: TGTGCCAGTAGTCAGGAACTAGCGGTATACAATGAGCAGTTCTTC.

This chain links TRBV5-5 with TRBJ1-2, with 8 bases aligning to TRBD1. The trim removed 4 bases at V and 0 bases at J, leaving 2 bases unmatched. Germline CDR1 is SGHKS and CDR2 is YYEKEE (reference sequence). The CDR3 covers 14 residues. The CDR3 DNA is TGTGCCAGCAGCCCAGGGGGCACTAACTATGGCTACACCTTC. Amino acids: CASSPGGTNYGYTF.

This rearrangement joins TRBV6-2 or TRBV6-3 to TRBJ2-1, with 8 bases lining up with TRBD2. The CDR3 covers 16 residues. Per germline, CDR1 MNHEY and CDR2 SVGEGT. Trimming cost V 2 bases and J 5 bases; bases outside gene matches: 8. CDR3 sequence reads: CASSYGAGGPDNEQFF. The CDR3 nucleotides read TGTGCCAGCAGTTACGGCGCGGGGGGCCCTGACAATGAGCAGTTCTTC.

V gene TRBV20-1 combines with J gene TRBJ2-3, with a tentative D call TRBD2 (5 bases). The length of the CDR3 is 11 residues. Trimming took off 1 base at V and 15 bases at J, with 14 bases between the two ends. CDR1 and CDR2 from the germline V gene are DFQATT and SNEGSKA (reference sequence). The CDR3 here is CSARGWESAYF. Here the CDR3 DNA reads TGCAGTGCTAGAGGTTGGGAGTCCGCCTATTTT.

The CDR3 protein is CASSIGLDVVGTEAFF. In DNA form, the CDR3 reads TGTGCCAGTAGTATTGGACTGGACGTGGTTGGAACTGAAGCTTTCTTT. This chain uses TRBV19 with TRBJ1-1; no firm D call. CDR1 and CDR2 (germline): LNHDA, SQIVND (reference sequence). This CDR3 has 16 residues. The germline V and J ends were trimmed by 3 bases and 5 bases, with 19 bases remaining between them.

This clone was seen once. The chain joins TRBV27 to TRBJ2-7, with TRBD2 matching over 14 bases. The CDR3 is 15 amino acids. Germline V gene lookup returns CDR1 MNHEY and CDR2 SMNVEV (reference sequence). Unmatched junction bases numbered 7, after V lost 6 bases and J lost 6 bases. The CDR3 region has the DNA TGTGCCAGCAGCACCCCGGGACTAGCGGGAGCCGAGCAGTACTTC. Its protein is CASSTPGLAGAEQYF.

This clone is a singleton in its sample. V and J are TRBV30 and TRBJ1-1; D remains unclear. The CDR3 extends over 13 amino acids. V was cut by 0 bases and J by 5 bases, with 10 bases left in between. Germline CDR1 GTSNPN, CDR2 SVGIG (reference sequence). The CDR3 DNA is TGTGCCTGGAGTGTATCAGGTGGGACTGAAGCTTTCTTT. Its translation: CAWSVSGGTEAFF.

The CDR3 sequence: CASSDRQYTEAFF. CDR3 nucleotides: TGTGCCAGCTCCGACAGGCAATACACTGAAGCTTTCTTT. The chain is built from TRBV27 and TRBJ1-1, with D perhaps matching TRBD1 (6 bases). From germline, CDR1 is MNHEY and CDR2 SMNVEV (reference sequence). The V end lost 8 bases, the J end lost 3 bases, and 13 bases lay between the germline ends. The CDR3 runs to 13 residues.

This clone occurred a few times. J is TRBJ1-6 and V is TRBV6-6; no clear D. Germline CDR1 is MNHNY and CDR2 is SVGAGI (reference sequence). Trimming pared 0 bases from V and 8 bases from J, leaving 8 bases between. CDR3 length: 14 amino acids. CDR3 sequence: CASSYSIGHSPLHF. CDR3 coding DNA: TGTGCCAGCAGTTACTCGATTGGGCATTCACCCCTCCACTTT.

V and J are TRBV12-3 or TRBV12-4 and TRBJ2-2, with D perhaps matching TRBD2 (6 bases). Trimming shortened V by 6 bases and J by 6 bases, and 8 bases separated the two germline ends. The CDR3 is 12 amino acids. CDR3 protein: CASREGSGELFF. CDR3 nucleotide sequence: TGTGCCAGCAGGGAGGGGTCCGGGGAGCTGTTTTTT.

Here the CDR3 DNA reads TGTGCCAGCAGTGAATTAGGGACAGGGGGTTTCGAGCAGTACTTC. Encoded protein: CASSELGTGGFEQYF. The chain has TRBV6-1 and TRBJ2-7, with 11 positions matching TRBD1. The CDR3 is 15 amino acids. The V gene's germline CDR1 is MNHNS and CDR2 SASEGT. V shed 2 bases and J 6 bases; nucleotides not matched to a gene: 6.

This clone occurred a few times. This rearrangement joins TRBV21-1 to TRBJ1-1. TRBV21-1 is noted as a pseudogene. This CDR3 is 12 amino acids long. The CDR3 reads CASSKRDTEAFF. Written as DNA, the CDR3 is TGTGCCAGCAGCAAACGGGACACTGAAGCTTTCTTT.

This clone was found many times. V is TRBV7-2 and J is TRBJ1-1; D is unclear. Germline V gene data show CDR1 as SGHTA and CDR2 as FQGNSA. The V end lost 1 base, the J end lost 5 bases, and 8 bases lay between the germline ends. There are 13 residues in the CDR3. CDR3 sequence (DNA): TGTGCCAGCAGCTTAGTTCCGGGAACTGAAGCTTTCTTT. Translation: CASSLVPGTEAFF.

In DNA form, the CDR3 reads TGCGCCAGCAGCTGGCTGACAGGGGGCACCGGGGAGCTGTTTTTT. This codes for CASSWLTGGTGELFF. The chain is built from TRBV5-1 and TRBJ2-2; TRBD1 matches at 9 bases. The CDR3 covers 15 residues. With V trimmed by 3 bases and J by 4 bases, 4 bases remained unmatched. Germline V lookup: CDR1 SGHRS, CDR2 YFSETQ.

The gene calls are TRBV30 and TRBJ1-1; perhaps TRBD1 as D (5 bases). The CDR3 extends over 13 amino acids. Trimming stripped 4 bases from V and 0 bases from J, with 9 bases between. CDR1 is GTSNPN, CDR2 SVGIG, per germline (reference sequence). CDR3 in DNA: TGTGCCTGGAAACCGACAGTGAACACTGAAGCTTTCTTT. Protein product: CAWKPTVNTEAFF.

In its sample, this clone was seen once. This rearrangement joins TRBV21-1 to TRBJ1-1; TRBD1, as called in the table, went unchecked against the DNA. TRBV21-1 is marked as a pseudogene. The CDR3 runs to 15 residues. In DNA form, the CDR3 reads TGTGCCAGCAGCACGATACAGGGCCAGAACACTGAAGCTTTCTTT. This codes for CASSTIQGQNTEAFF.

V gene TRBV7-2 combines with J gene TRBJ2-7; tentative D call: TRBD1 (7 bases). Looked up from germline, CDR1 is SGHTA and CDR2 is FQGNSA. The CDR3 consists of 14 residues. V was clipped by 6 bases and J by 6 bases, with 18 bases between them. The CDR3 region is CASRESRGVAEQYF. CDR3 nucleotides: TGTGCCAGCAGGGAGTCCAGGGGGGTGGCCGAGCAGTACTTC.

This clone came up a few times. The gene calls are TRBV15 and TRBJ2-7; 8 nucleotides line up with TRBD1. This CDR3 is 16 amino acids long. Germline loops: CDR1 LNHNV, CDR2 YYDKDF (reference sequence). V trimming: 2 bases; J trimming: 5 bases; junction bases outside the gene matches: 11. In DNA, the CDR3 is TGTGCCACCAGCAGATTGCGACAGGGGACGAGGAACGAGCAGTACTTC. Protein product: CATSRLRQGTRNEQYF.

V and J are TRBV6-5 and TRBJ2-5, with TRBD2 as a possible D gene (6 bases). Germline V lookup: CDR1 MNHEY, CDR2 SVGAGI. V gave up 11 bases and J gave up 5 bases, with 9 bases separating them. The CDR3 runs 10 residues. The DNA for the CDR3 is TGTGCCGCGGGGCGGGAGACCCAGTACTTC. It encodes CAAGRETQYF.

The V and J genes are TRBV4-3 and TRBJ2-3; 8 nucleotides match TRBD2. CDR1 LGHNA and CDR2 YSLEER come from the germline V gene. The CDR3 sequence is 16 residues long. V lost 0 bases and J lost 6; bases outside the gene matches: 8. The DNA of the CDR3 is TGCGCCAGCAGCCAAGAAAACGGGGGGGCCGTTGATACGCAGTATTTT. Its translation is CASSQENGGAVDTQYF.

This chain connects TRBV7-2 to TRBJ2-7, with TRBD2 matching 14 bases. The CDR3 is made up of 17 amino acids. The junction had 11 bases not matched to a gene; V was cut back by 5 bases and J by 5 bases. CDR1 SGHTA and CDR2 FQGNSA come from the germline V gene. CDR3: CASSVTSGGATGHEQYF. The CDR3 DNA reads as TGTGCCAGCAGCGTGACTAGCGGGGGGGCGACGGGGCACGAGCAGTACTTC.

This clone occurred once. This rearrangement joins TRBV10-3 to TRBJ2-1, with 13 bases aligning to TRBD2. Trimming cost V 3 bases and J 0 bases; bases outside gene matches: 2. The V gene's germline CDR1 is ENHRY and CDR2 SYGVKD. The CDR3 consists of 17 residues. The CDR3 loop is CAISERTSGSSYNEQFF. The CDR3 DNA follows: TGTGCCATCAGTGAAAGGACTAGCGGGAGCTCCTACAATGAGCAGTTCTTC.